The T cell receptor (beta chain) described here comes from a study of CD8+ T cells in alopecia areata. Study-wide context: It was 6 to 18 months of tofacitinib, and then there were 6 months off drug. Findings and limits, study-wide: Patients shared TCRs less clearly than mice did, possibly owing to HLA. When scalp samples are sequenced, resident alphabeta T cells of normal skin are also captured.

Extracted RNA was reverse transcribed into cDNA, the sequencing template. The repertoire was sequenced with immunoSEQ multiplex PCR; TCRdb's copy has only in-frame clones and lacks some. This sample has around 140,000 clones, with around 58% found just once. In this sample, this clone turned up a few times. Its antigen is currently unknown. This CDR3 contains 13 residues. CDR1 is MNHNY, CDR2 SVGAGI, per germline (reference sequence). Trimming cost V 5 bases and J 5 bases; bases outside gene matches: 5. Sample: CD4+ T cells sorted from blood, taken at week 0. The sequence derives from a human donor with alopecia areata. This sequence joins TRBV6-6 and TRBJ2-5; TRBD1 matches 7 bases. CDR3 nucleotides: TGTGCCAGCAGTGGAGACAGGGTTGAGACCCAGTACTTC. As protein: CASSGDRVETQYF.